This T cell receptor (beta chain) appears in the sequencing data of a study of beta chain features in type 1 diabetes. Sequenced material consisted of expressed TCRB transcripts (all of the isolated RNA was reverse transcribed). Data came from immunoSEQ multiplex PCR; TCRdb stores just in-frame clones and leaves some out. The table has 150,000 or so clones, about a tenth seen once. Germline-derived CDR1 and CDR2 are MNHEY and SVGAGI. Trimming shortened V by 4 bases and J by 2 bases, and 6 bases separated the two germline ends. The CDR3 is 13 amino acids. The sequencing sample was made of central memory CD4+ T cells from blood. The chain links TRBV6-5 to TRBJ1-3; D is undetermined. The clonotype was recovered from a man aged 18 to 30 in good health. The CDR3 DNA reads TGTGCCAGCAGTTTGCGGGCTGGAAACACCATATATTTT. Translation: CASSLRAGNTIYF.